This T cell receptor (beta chain) emerged from a study of T-cell reconstitution after alpha-beta-depleted transplantation in children. TCRbeta library construction was performed incorporating unique molecular identifiers. TCRdb re-derived calls from the PCR reads in MiXCR, one entry per CDR3 protein. The repertoire consists of 250,000 to 350,000 distinct CDR3 sequences, with 9.9% occurring once and the leading ten covering around 10%. At least ten counts were recorded for this clonotype. The ends were cut back, 2 bases at V and 6 bases at J, with 7 bases in the middle. CDR3 length: 11 residues. CDR1 and CDR2 from the germline V gene are SQVTM and ANQGSEA.

This clonotype was sampled from a human donor who donated a stem cell graft to a child with SCID. The V call is TRBV29-1, the J call TRBJ2-5; weak D call: TRBD1 (5 bases). The sequences come from PBMCs from the stem cell graft donor, collected from the stem cell graft. The CDR3 DNA reads as TGCAGCGTTGAACAGGGTCAGACCCAGTACTTC. This translates into CSVEQGQTQYF. The variable domain in full, completed from reference TRBV29-1 and TRBJ2-5, reads SAVISQKPSRDICQRGTSLTIQCQVDSQVTMMFWYRQQPGQSLTLIATANQGSEATYESGFVIDKFPISRPNLTFSTLTVSNMSPEDSSIYLCSVEQGQTQYFGPGTRLLVL.